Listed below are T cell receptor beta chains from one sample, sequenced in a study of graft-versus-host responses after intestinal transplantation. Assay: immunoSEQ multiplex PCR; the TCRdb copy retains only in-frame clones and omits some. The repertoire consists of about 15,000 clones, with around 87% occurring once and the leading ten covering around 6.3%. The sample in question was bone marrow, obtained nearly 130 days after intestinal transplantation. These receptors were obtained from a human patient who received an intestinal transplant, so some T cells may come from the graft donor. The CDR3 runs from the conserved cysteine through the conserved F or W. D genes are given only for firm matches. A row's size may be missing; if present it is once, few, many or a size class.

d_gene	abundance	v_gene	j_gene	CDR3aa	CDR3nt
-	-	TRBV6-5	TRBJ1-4	CASSYSARDPVELFF	TGTGCCAGCAGTTACTCCGCCAGGGACCCTGTGGAACTGTTTTTT
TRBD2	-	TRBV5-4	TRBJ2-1	CASSLRLAGGLYNEQFF	TGTGCCAGCAGCTTGCGGCTAGCGGGAGGTCTCTACAATGAGCAGTTCTTC
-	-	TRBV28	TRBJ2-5	CASSLGEARETQYF	TGTGCCAGCAGTTTGGGGGAGGCCCGAGAGACCCAGTACTTC
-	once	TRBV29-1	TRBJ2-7	CSVEGRQAYEQYF	TGCAGCGTTGAAGGCCGACAGGCCTACGAGCAGTACTTC
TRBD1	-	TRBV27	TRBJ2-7	CASSIGTGSYEQYF	TGTGCCAGCAGTATCGGGACAGGGAGCTACGAGCAGTACTTC
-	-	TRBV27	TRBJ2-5	CASSLSSGTQETQYF	TGTGCCAGCAGTTTATCGTCCGGGACACAAGAGACCCAGTACTTC
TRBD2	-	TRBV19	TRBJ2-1	CASSSTRGAEQFF	TGTGCCAGTAGTTCAACGCGGGGGGCTGAGCAGTTCTTC
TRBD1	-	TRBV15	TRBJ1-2	CATSTRQGYGYTF	TGTGCCACCAGCACCAGACAGGGCTATGGCTACACCTTC
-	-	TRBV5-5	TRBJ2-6	CASKSSVSHKVGTF	TGTGCCAGCAAGTCATCTGTCTCGCACAAAGTCGGGACTTTC
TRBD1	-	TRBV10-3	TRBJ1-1	CAVGGQGAKGNTEAFF	TGTGCCGTCGGCGGGCAGGGGGCAAAGGGAAACACTGAAGCTTTCTTT
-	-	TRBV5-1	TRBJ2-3	CASSLYAENTDTQYF	TGCGCCAGCAGCTTGTACGCGGAAAACACAGATACGCAGTATTTT
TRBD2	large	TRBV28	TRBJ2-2	CASSFSGTSGSLNTGELFF	TGTGCCAGCAGTTTTTCCGGGACTAGCGGGAGTCTGAACACCGGGGAGCTGTTTTTT
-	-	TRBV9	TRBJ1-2	CASSLASYGYTF	TGTGCCAGCAGCTTAGCGAGCTATGGCTACACCTTC
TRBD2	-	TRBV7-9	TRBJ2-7	CASSLGGTTPIYEQYF	TGTGCCAGCAGCTTAGGGGGGACTACCCCGATCTACGAGCAGTACTTC
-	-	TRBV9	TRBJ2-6	CASRTFEGEGESGANVLTF	TGTGCCAGCAGAACCTTCGAGGGGGAGGGCGAATCTGGGGCCAACGTCCTGACTTTC
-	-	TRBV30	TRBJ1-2	CAWITSRRDGYTF	TGTGCCTGGATCACAAGCCGACGAGATGGCTACACCTTC
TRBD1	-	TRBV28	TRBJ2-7	CASSLRTGGWSSYEQYF	TGTGCCAGCAGTTTACGCACAGGGGGATGGAGCTCCTACGAGCAGTACTTC
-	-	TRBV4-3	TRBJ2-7	CASSPRLGSYEQYF	TGCGCCAGCAGCCCCAGGTTGGGGAGTTACGAGCAGTACTTC
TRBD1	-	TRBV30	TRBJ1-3	CAGEEGAFSGNTIYF	TGTGCCGGAGAGGAGGGGGCTTTCTCTGGAAACACCATATATTTT
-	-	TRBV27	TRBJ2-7	CASSAGNGAYEQYF	TGTGCCAGCAGTGCCGGGAATGGCGCCTACGAGCAGTACTTC
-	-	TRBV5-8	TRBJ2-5	CASSLNRDETQYF	TGTGCCAGCAGCTTGAACAGGGACGAGACCCAGTACTTC